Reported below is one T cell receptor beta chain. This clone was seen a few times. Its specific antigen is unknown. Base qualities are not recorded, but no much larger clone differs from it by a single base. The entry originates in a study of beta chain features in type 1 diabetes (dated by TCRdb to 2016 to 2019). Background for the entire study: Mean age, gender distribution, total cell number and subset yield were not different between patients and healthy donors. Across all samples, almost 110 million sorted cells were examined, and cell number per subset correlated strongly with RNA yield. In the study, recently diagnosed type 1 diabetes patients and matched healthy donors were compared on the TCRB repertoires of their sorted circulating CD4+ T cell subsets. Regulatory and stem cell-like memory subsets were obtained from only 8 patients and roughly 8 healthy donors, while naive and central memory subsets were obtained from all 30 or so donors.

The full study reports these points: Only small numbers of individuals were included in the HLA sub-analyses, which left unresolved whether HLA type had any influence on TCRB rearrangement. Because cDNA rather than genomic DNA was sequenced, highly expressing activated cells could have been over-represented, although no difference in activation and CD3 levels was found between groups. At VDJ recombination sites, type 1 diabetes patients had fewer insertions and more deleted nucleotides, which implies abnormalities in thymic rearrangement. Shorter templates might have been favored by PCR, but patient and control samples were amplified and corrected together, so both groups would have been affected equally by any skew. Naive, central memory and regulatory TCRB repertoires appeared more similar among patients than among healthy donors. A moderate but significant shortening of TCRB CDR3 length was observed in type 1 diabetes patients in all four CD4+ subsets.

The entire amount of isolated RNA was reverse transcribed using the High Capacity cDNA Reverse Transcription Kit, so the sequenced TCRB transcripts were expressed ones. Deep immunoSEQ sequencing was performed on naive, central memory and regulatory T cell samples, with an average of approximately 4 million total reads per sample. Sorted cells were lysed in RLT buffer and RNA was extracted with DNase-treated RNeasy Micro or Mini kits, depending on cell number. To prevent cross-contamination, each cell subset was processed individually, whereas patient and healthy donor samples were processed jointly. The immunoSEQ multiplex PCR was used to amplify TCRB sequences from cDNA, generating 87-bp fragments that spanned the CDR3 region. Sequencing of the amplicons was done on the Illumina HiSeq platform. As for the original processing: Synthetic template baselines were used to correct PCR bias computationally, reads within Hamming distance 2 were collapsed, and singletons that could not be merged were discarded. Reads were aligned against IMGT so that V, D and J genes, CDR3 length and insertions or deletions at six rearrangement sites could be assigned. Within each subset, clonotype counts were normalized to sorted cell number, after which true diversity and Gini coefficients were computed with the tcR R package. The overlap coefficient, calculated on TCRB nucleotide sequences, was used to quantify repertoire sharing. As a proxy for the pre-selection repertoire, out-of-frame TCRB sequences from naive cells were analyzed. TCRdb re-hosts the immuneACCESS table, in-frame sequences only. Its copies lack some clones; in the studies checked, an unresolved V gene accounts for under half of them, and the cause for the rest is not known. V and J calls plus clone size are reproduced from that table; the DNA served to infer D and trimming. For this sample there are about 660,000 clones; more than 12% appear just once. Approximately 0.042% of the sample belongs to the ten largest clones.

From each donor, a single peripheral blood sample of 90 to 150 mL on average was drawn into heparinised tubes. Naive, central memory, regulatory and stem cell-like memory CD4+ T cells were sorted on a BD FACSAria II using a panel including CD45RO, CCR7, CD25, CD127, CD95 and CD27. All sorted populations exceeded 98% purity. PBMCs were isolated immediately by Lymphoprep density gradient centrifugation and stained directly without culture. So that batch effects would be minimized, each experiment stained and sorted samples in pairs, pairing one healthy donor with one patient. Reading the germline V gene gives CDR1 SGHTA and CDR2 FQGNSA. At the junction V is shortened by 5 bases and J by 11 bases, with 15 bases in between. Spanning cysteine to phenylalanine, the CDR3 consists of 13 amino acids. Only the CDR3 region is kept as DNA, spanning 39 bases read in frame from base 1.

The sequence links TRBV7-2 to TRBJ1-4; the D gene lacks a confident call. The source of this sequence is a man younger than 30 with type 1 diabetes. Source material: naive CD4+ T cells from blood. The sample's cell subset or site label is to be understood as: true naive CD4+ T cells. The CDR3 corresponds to CASSPTSEEKLFF. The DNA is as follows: TGTGCCAGCAGCCCAACCTCAGAGGAGAAACTGTTTTTT. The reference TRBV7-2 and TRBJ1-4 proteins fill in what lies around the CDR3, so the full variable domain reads GAGVSQSPSNKVTEKGKDVELRCDPISGHTALYWYRQSLGQGLEFLIYFQGNSAPDKSGLPSDRFSAERTGGSVSTLTIQRTQQEDSAVYLCASSPTSEEKLFFGSGTQLSVL.